A selection of T cell receptor beta chains follows, all from one sample in a study of T cells after posttransplantation cyclophosphamide. Assay used: immunoSEQ multiplex PCR; TCRdb lists only in-frame clones, some missing. The sample carries about 12,000 clones, roughly 1.9% recorded once. The sample consisted of PBMCs, taken after allogeneic stem cell transplant with posttransplant cyclophosphamide. Receptors originate from a male patient younger than 45 who received an allogeneic stem cell transplant from a related donor, was CMV-positive, and had no GVHD. Some of the T cells might come from the graft donor. Both conserved end residues are part of each CDR3. The D gene is left open where the match is weak. The listing skips clone size in some rows; elsewhere it reads once, few, many or a size class.

V,D,J,size,DNA,CDR3
TRBV5-1,NA,TRBJ1-1,NA,TGCGCCAGCAGCTTGGGTCCCAATTTTGACAGGGAAGCTTTCTTT,CASSLGPNFDREAFF
TRBV14,NA,TRBJ2-7,NA,TGTGCCAGCAGCCAACTAGGAGGGGTCGGGGACGAGCAGTACTTC,CASSQLGGVGDEQYF
TRBV10-1,TRBD1,TRBJ1-2,few,TGCGCCAAGGACAGGGCAATAACCTTC,CAKDRAITF
TRBV19,TRBD1,TRBJ2-4,few,TGTGCCAGTAGTAATCGGGACAGGGCTTCCAAAAACATTCAGTACTTC,CASSNRDRASKNIQYF
TRBV2,TRBD1,TRBJ1-1,NA,TGTGCCAGCGGACAGGGGCCCACTGAAGCTTTCTTT,CASGQGPTEAFF
TRBV6-6,NA,TRBJ2-7,NA,TGTGCCAGCAGTTACGGGCTAGCCGGGAACGAGCAGTACTTC,CASSYGLAGNEQYF
TRBV7-6,NA,TRBJ2-2,NA,TGTGCCAGCAGCTTAGTGATAAGGAGGGGGCGGGGGGAGCTGTTTTTT,CASSLVIRRGRGELFF
TRBV15,TRBD1,TRBJ2-3,NA,TGTGCCACCAGCAGATCATCCGGGACAGAGGATGATACGCAGTATTTT,CATSRSSGTEDDTQYF
TRBV28,TRBD1,TRBJ1-1,NA,TGTGCCAGCAGCGACAGGGGGCCCGACACTGAAGCTTTCTTT,CASSDRGPDTEAFF
TRBV5-1,NA,TRBJ2-2,few,TGCGCCAGCAGCGCGGACACCTTGAACACCGGGGAGCTGTTTTTT,CASSADTLNTGELFF
TRBV7-9,TRBD1,TRBJ1-1,NA,TGTGCCAGCAGCTTAGAGGGACAGGGGAGGACTTTCTTT,CASSLEGQGRTFF
TRBV4-1,TRBD1,TRBJ2-7,NA,TGCGCCAGCAGACCCGACAGGGGGACTTACGAGCAGTACTTC,CASRPDRGTYEQYF
TRBV6-6,TRBD2,TRBJ2-3,few,TGTGCCAGCAGTAAACCTCCGGGACTATCCACAGATACGCAGTATTTT,CASSKPPGLSTDTQYF
TRBV6-5,NA,TRBJ1-1,few,TGTGCCAGCAGGGTTCAGGGAACCATGAACACTGAAGCTTTCTTT,CASRVQGTMNTEAFF
TRBV19,NA,TRBJ1-5,few,TGTGCCAGTGCTCAGGGTCACAATCAGCCCCAGCATTTT,CASAQGHNQPQHF
TRBV6-6,NA,TRBJ1-1,NA,TGTGCCAGCAGTTCTCCGGACACCAATCCTGAAGCTTTCTTT,CASSSPDTNPEAFF
TRBV7-9,TRBD2,TRBJ2-1,few,TGTGCCAGCAGCTTAGTGGCTAGCGGGGGCCACTACAATGAGCAGTTCTTC,CASSLVASGGHYNEQFF
TRBV11-3,TRBD2,TRBJ2-3,few,TGTGCCAGCAGCCCGGGGGAGGGTACGCAGTATTTT,CASSPGEGTQYF